This passage covers 14 T cell receptor beta chains from one sample sequenced in a study of blood T cell repertoires in COVID-19 (dated by TCRdb to about 2020). Receptor libraries were prepared by the immunoSEQ multiplex PCR assay. TCRdb took over this immuneACCESS table, retaining in-frame rearrangements with V and J assigned. Such tables are incomplete; in checked studies, under half of the missing clones stem from an unresolved V gene, and the remainder is unexplained. The sample table lists about 210,000 clones, 70% to 90% of them with a count of one. The ten biggest clones cover roughly 4.5% of the sample. Material: peripheral blood. These receptors were taken from a woman aged 80 or over with acute or convalescent COVID-19.

The chain recombines TRBV5-1 with TRBJ2-5; 12 bases fit TRBD1. The CDR3 sequence is 17 residues long. With 4 bases clipped from V and 5 bases from J, the junction kept 12 bases outside the gene matches. Germline V gives CDR1 SGHRS, CDR2 YFSETQ. In nucleotides, the CDR3 is TGCGCCAGCAGCCGCTTGGGACAGGGGGCAGGAGGGGAGACCCAGTACTTC. It codes for CASSRLGQGAGGETQYF.

This chain uses TRBV28 with TRBJ1-4, with a weak D call TRBD1 (5 bases). This CDR3 has 12 residues. Germline loops: CDR1 MDHEN, CDR2 SYDVKM. CDR3 bases: TGTGCAGTGAAACAGGAGAATGAAAAACTGTTTTTT. It codes for CAVKQENEKLFF.

This clone has more than one count but fewer than ten. V gene TRBV19 combines with J gene TRBJ1-2; D ambiguous. Looked up from germline, CDR1 is LNHDA and CDR2 is SQIVND (reference sequence). This CDR3 is 12 amino acids long. V was trimmed by 5 bases and J by 7 bases, leaving 11 bases between them. For the CDR3, the DNA is TGTGCCAGTAGTTATCGAGGCGGTGGCTACACCTTC. Translation gives CASSYRGGGYTF.

The chain employs TRBV9 and TRBJ2-3, with D perhaps TRBD2 (6 bases). V was cut by 0 bases and J by 4 bases, with 6 bases left in between. The CDR3 sequence is 13 residues long. Germline V lookup: CDR1 SGDLS, CDR2 YYNGEE. CDR3 sequence (DNA): TGTGCCAGCAGCGTAGCTAGCGCAGATACGCAGTATTTT. Its protein is CASSVASADTQYF.

The rearrangement joins TRBV28 to TRBJ2-5; 7 bases fit TRBD1. The germline gives CDR1 MDHEN, CDR2 SYDVKM. The CDR3 is 12 amino acids. The junction had 5 bases not matched to a gene; V was cut back by 5 bases and J by 8 bases. This CDR3 is CASSAPGGTQYF. The CDR3 region has the DNA TGTGCCAGCAGTGCCCCAGGGGGTACCCAGTACTTC.

V gene TRBV29-1 combines with J gene TRBJ1-2; TRBD1 is a possible D gene (5 bases). The CDR3 extends over 12 amino acids. In germline, CDR1 is SQVTM, CDR2 ANQGSEA. The V and J ends lost 3 bases and 4 bases respectively, with 9 bases between them. CDR3 sequence (DNA): TGCAGCGTTGATGTCGGGGGCTATGGCTACACCTTC. Amino acid sequence: CSVDVGGYGYTF.

A remark on this clone: Possible read error: a much larger clone is one base away. The same CDR3 also results from other DNA sequences found in this sample. The J gene is TRBJ2-6, the V gene TRBV7-2; the match to TRBD2 covers 7 bases. From germline, CDR1 is SGHTA and CDR2 FQGNSA. CDR3 size: 17 residues. This CDR3 is CASSLSGPNSGANVLTF. In nucleotides, the CDR3 is TGTGCCAGCAGCCTTAGCGGGCCCAACTCTGGGGCTAACGTCCTGACTTTC. Variable domain in full (rest from reference TRBV7-2 and TRBJ2-6): GAGVSQSPSNKVTEKGKDVELRCDPISGHTALYWYRQSLGQGLEFLIYFQGNSAPDKSGLPSDRFSAERTGGSVSTLTIQRTQQEDSAVYLCASSLSGPNSGANVLTFGAGSRLTVL.

This clone has just one count. The J gene is TRBJ1-2, the V gene TRBV28; D not resolved. Looked up from germline, CDR1 is MDHEN and CDR2 is SYDVKM. This CDR3 has 11 residues. Trimming took off 7 bases at V and 3 bases at J, with 6 bases between the two ends. The CDR3 nucleotides are TGTGCCAGCATATCAGACTATGGCTACACCTTC. Protein sequence: CASISDYGYTF.

This clone came up once. J is TRBJ1-1 and V is TRBV10-3; TRBD1 aligns across 8 bases. CDR1 and CDR2 (germline): ENHRY, SYGVKD. The CDR3 sequence is 12 residues long. After removal of 6 bases from V and 3 bases from J, the junction contained 0 bases not matched to a gene. CDR3 loop: CAIRDRDTEAFF. In DNA form, the CDR3 reads TGTGCCATCAGGGACAGGGACACTGAAGCTTTCTTT.

V is TRBV7-2 and J is TRBJ2-2; possible D gene TRBD1, 6 bases. The germline V gene encodes CDR1 SGHTA and CDR2 FQGNSA. Trimming stripped 5 bases from V and 6 bases from J, with 19 bases between. The CDR3 loop spans 16 amino acids. The CDR3 DNA is TGTGCCAGCAGCCCCCAGGCAGGGGCGGCGTCCGGGGAGCTGTTTTTT. As protein: CASSPQAGAASGELFF.

The chain uses TRBV30 and TRBJ1-5; weak D call: TRBD1 (5 bases). Germline V CDR1 and CDR2: GTSNPN, SVGIG (reference sequence). V lost 5 bases and J 10 bases, leaving 18 bases between the germline ends. The CDR3 extends over 13 amino acids. CDR3 amino acids: CAWGRQQNTPQHF. CDR3 DNA: TGTGCCTGGGGCCGACAGCAGAATACCCCCCAGCATTTT.

V is TRBV11-3 and J is TRBJ1-3; 7 bases are a match to TRBD1. Germline loops: CDR1 SGHNT, CDR2 YENEEA. With V trimmed by 6 bases and J by 2 bases, 4 bases remained unmatched. The CDR3 loop spans 14 amino acids. The CDR3 reads CASSYDRAGNTIYF. CDR3 sequence (DNA): TGTGCCAGCAGTTACGACAGGGCTGGAAACACCATATATTTT. The full variable domain, in which reference TRBV11-3 and TRBJ1-3 provide the parts outside the CDR3, is EAGVVQSPRYKIIEKKQPVAFWCNPISGHNTLYWYLQNLGQGPELLIRYENEEAVDDSQLPKDRFSAERLKGVDSTLKIQPAELGDSAVYLCASSYDRAGNTIYFGEGSWLTVV.

Only one count was recorded for this clone. The V and J genes are TRBV5-4 and TRBJ2-1, with TRBD2 as a possible D gene (6 bases). CDR3 length equals 13 residues. Germline loops: CDR1 SGHNT, CDR2 YYREEE (reference sequence). Trimming pared 2 bases from V and 12 bases from J, leaving 15 bases between. The CDR3 loop reads CASSFQSGAGQFF. The DNA of the CDR3 is TGTGCCAGCAGCTTTCAATCGGGAGCTGGGCAGTTCTTC.

The chain links TRBV9 to TRBJ1-1; perhaps TRBD1 as D (6 bases). The CDR3 is made up of 14 amino acids. The germline V gene has CDR1 SGDLS and CDR2 YYNGEE. The V end was cut by 4 bases, the J end by 4 bases, with 14 bases between. CDR3 sequence: CASSFQGRGTEAFF. The CDR3 nucleotides read TGTGCCAGCAGCTTTCAGGGGCGTGGCACTGAAGCTTTCTTT.